This T cell receptor (beta chain) was recorded in a study of cytomegalovirus exposure and HLA in healthy donors. The CDR3 length is 14 residues. V was cut by 5 bases and J by 6 bases, with 16 bases left in between. The germline gives CDR1 LGHNA, CDR2 YNFKEQ. Primers for the PCR totalled 60 Vbeta and 13 Jbeta. The method was immunoSEQ multiplex PCR; TCRdb's version includes in-frame clones alone and lacks a portion of them. The listing contains approximately 96,000 clones. Sequencing was carried out using PBMCs. The rearrangement links TRBV4-2 to TRBJ1-1, with a possible D match to TRBD1 (5 bases). This TCR came from a girl aged 5-17 years in good health and CMV-seropositive. Here the CDR3 reads CASSFGGGAAEAFF. The CDR3 DNA reads as TGTGCCAGCAGCTTCGGTGGCGGGGCGGCTGAAGCTTTCTTT.